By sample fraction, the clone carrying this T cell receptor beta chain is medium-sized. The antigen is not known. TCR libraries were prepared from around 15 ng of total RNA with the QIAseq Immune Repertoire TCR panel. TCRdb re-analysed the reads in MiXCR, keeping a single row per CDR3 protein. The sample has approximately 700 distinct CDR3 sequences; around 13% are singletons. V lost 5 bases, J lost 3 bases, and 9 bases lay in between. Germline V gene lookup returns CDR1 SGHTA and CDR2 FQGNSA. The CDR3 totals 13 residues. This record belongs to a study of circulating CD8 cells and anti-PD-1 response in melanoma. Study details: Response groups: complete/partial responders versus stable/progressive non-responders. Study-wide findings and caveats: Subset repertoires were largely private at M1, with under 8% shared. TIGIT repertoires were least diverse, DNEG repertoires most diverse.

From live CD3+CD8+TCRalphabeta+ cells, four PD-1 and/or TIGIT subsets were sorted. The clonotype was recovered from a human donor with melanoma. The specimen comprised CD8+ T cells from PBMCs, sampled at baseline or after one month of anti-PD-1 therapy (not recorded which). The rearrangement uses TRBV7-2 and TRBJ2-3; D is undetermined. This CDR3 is CASSPPGTDTQYF. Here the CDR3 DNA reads TGTGCCAGCAGCCCCCCGGGTACAGATACGCAGTATTTT.